These 24 T cell receptor beta chains were sequenced from one sample in a study of T cell repertoires in cytomegalovirus infection (dated by TCRdb to 2018 to 2020). Instrument on record: Illumina HiSeq 1500. TCRdb reran the public reads through fastp at Q25 and MiXCR, keeping productive beta chains. For every CDR3 protein sequence, its rows merge into one entry that carries the most common genes and DNA. This sample comprises roughly 640,000 distinct CDR3 sequences, approximately 25% of them detected only once. Clones ranked in the top ten supply approximately 8% of the sample. Sequencing input: CD8+ T cells from PBMCs. All receptors derive from a human donor in good health (CMV status not recorded). Some clones in this sample may be carry-over from other donors' samples.

As for this clonotype: This sequence may be a read error, since a much larger clone differs from it by one base. The chain combines TRBV28 with TRBJ1-5, with a possible D match to TRBD1 (5 bases). The CDR3 is made up of 16 amino acids. Germline V gene data show CDR1 as MDHEN and CDR2 as SYDVKM. In nucleotides, the CDR3 is TGTGCCAACAGTTTTTTTGACAGTCTTTTCAATCAGCCCCAGCATTTT. It specifies CANSFFDSLFNQPQHF.

V and J are TRBV7-9 and TRBJ1-2; D is unclear. The ends were cut back, 1 base at V and 6 bases at J, with 9 bases in the middle. CDR1 SEHNR and CDR2 FQNEAQ come from the germline V gene (reference sequence). The CDR3 length is 13 residues. The CDR3 DNA reads TGTGCCAGCAGCTTAGAGGGTAGTGATGGCTACACCTTC. Its protein is CASSLEGSDGYTF.

This clonotype was counted at least ten times. The chain couples TRBV7-9 to TRBJ1-2; D gene ambiguous. The germline V gene encodes CDR1 SEHNR and CDR2 FQNEAQ (reference sequence). Trimming took 5 bases from V and 0 from J, leaving 10 bases between them. This CDR3 spans 14 amino acids. The CDR3 protein is CASSQPGPNYGYTF. The CDR3 nucleotides are TGTGCCAGCAGCCAGCCAGGACCTAACTATGGCTACACCTTC.

The sample holds a few counts of this clonotype. The V and J genes are TRBV6-2 or TRBV6-3 and TRBJ2-1; 7 positions match TRBD1. There are 14 residues in the CDR3. V gave up 7 bases and J gave up 2 bases; unmatched junction bases: 5. CDR1 and CDR2 (germline): MNHEY, SVGEGT. Written as DNA, the CDR3 is TGTGCCAGCAACCCCGGGACAGCCTACAATGAGCAGTTCTTC. Amino acids: CASNPGTAYNEQFF.

This clonotype has ten or more counts. V and J are TRBV5-1 and TRBJ2-2, with D possibly called TRBD1 or TRBD2 (5 bases each). The CDR3 is 14 residues long. V lost 4 bases and J 7 bases, leaving 14 bases between the germline ends. Germline V gives CDR1 SGHRS, CDR2 YFSETQ. CDR3 sequence: CASSGTYSSGELFF. CDR3 in DNA: TGCGCCAGCAGCGGGACGTACTCGAGCGGGGAGCTGTTTTTT. Full variable domain (outside the CDR3, taken from reference TRBV5-1 and TRBJ2-2): KAGVTQTPRYLIKTRGQQVTLSCSPISGHRSVSWYQQTPGQGLQFLFEYFSETQRNKGNFPGRFSGRQFSNSRSEMNVSTLELGDSALYLCASSGTYSSGELFFGEGSRLTVL.

The CDR3 bases are TGTGCCAGCAGAGAACCCGGGACTAGCGACTACAATGAGCAGTTCTTC. Translation: CASREPGTSDYNEQFF. The rearrangement links TRBV6-6 to TRBJ2-1; 10 nucleotides agree with TRBD2. The CDR3 covers 16 residues. V gave up 6 bases and J gave up 3 bases; unmatched junction bases: 8. CDR1 is MNHNY, CDR2 SVGAGI, per germline (reference sequence).

This clonotype was found many times. The chain is built from TRBV14 and TRBJ2-1, with D uncertain. V gave up 0 bases and J gave up 0 bases, with 3 bases separating them. Germline V gene sequence: CDR1 SGHDN, CDR2 FVKESK. The CDR3 has 14 residues. The CDR3 nucleotides are TGTGCCAGCAGCCAAGATAACTCCTACAATGAGCAGTTCTTC. It specifies CASSQDNSYNEQFF.

Note on this clonotype: Possible read error: a much larger clone is one base away. The chain joins TRBV4-1 to TRBJ1-2, with D maybe TRBD1 (6 bases). Germline V gene data show CDR1 as MGHRA and CDR2 as YSYEKL. CDR3 length equals 16 residues. The CDR3 sequence: CASSQHDYGGLYSYTF. CDR3 nucleotide sequence: TGCGCCAGCAGCCAACATGATTACGGGGGGCTCTATAGCTACACCTTC.

This clonotype was seen more than once but under ten times. The J gene is TRBJ2-1, the V gene TRBV10-3, with D possibly TRBD2 on 5 matching bases. From germline, CDR1 is ENHRY and CDR2 SYGVKD. CDR3 size: 12 residues. With 3 bases removed from V and 5 bases from J, the gap between germline ends came to 5 bases. CDR3 nucleotide sequence: TGTGCCATCAGTGACGGGGACAATGAGCAGTTCTTC. Its translation is CAISDGDNEQFF.

This clonotype was seen repeatedly, ten times or more. This chain joins TRBV7-6 and TRBJ2-1; D perhaps matches TRBD2 (6 bases). The CDR3 contains 16 residues. Trimming stripped 1 base from V and 0 bases from J, with 10 bases between. CDR1 and CDR2 (germline): SGHVS, FNYEAQ. This CDR3 reads CASSLVLDYSYNEQFF. The CDR3 DNA sequence: TGTGCCAGCAGCTTAGTTTTGGACTACTCCTACAATGAGCAGTTCTTC.

This clonotype was observed at least ten times. J is TRBJ2-3 and V is TRBV7-9; 7 bases align to TRBD1. Germline V gene lookup returns CDR1 SEHNR and CDR2 FQNEAQ (reference sequence). V trimming: 4 bases; J trimming: 0 bases; junction bases outside the gene matches: 4. The CDR3 is 15 residues long. CDR3 residues: CASSSWDSSTDTQYF. CDR3 bases: TGTGCCAGCAGCTCCTGGGACAGTAGCACAGATACGCAGTATTTT. Using reference TRBV7-9 and TRBJ2-3 for the parts outside the CDR3, the full variable domain is DTGVSQNPRHKITKRGQNVTFRCDPISEHNRLYWYRQTLGQGPEFLTYFQNEAQLEKSRLLSDRFSAERPKGSFSTLEIQRTEQGDSAMYLCASSSWDSSTDTQYFGPGTRLTVL.

In DNA, the CDR3 is TGCAGCGTTGTCCCTAGCGGGGGGCCAAGAGAGCAGTTCTTC. Its translation: CSVVPSGGPREQFF. The rearrangement links TRBV29-1 to TRBJ2-1, with 11 nucleotides matching TRBD2. From germline, CDR1 is SQVTM and CDR2 ANQGSEA. V lost 4 bases and J lost 10; bases outside the gene matches: 9. The CDR3 consists of 14 residues.

There are a few counts of this clonotype. The rearrangement uses TRBV6-5 and TRBJ1-1; a weak D match, TRBD1 (5 bases). The CDR3 spans 14 residues. Germline values: CDR1 MNHEY, CDR2 SVGAGI. Trimming removed 0 bases from V and 8 bases from J, with 13 bases in between. CDR3 protein: CASSYSAGTGEAFF. The CDR3 DNA is TGTGCCAGCAGTTACTCGGCCGGGACTGGGGAAGCTTTCTTT.

This sequence joins TRBV7-3 and TRBJ2-2; D not resolved. This CDR3 has 13 residues. CDR1 and CDR2 (germline): SGHTA, FQGTGA. V lost 3 bases and J 6 bases, leaving 8 bases between the germline ends. CDR3 sequence reads: CASSFTTPGELFF. CDR3 in DNA: TGTGCCAGCAGCTTCACGACCCCCGGGGAGCTGTTTTTT.

This clonotype was seen a handful of times. The chain employs TRBV2 and TRBJ1-6; 8 bases line up with TRBD1. The CDR3 totals 14 residues. From germline, CDR1 is SNHLY and CDR2 FYNNEI. The trim removed 8 bases at V and 7 bases at J, leaving 7 bases unmatched. The CDR3 spells CASLDRGANSPLHF. The CDR3 bases are TGTGCCAGCTTAGACAGGGGCGCAAATTCACCCCTCCACTTT.

The chain carries TRBV4-2 and TRBJ2-2; 10 nucleotides align to TRBD2. Germline V gives CDR1 LGHNA, CDR2 YNFKEQ. V trimming: 0 bases; J trimming: 7 bases; junction bases outside the gene matches: 5. CDR3 length: 16 amino acids. The CDR3 DNA sequence: TGTGCCAGCAGCCAAGATCGGGGACTAGCGTTCGGGGAGCTGTTTTTT. Protein product: CASSQDRGLAFGELFF.

J is TRBJ1-1 and V is TRBV7-6, with a weak D call TRBD1 (6 bases). The CDR3 is made up of 17 amino acids. Germline V gene sequence: CDR1 SGHVS, CDR2 FNYEAQ. Trimming shortened V by 5 bases and J by 0 bases, and 19 bases separated the two germline ends. CDR3 protein: CASSGEGGLEMNTEAFF. CDR3 coding DNA: TGTGCCAGCAGCGGAGAGGGGGGTTTGGAAATGAACACTGAAGCTTTCTTT.

This rearrangement joins TRBV6-6 to TRBJ2-7; 9 positions agree with TRBD1. The CDR3 is made up of 15 amino acids. CDR1 is MNHNY and CDR2 is SVGAGI in the germline V gene (reference sequence). J lost 5 bases, V lost 3 bases, and 8 bases had no gene match. DNA of the CDR3: TGTGCCAGCAGTTATACCGGGACAGGGCTCAACGAGCAGTACTTC. Translation gives CASSYTGTGLNEQYF.

This clonotype came up many times. The genes are TRBV20-1 and TRBJ1-2; weak D call: TRBD1 (5 bases). CDR1 DFQATT and CDR2 SNEGSKA come from the germline V gene (reference sequence). The CDR3 is 14 amino acids. V was trimmed by 0 bases and J by 1 base, leaving 9 bases between them. CDR3 nucleotide sequence: TGCAGTGCTAGAGAGGCAGACAGTAACTATGGCTACACCTTC. This encodes CSAREADSNYGYTF.

This clonotype was seen at least ten times. CDR3 protein: CASSLAVSDGYTF. For the CDR3, the DNA is TGTGCCAGCAGCTTAGCAGTCTCGGATGGCTACACCTTC. This chain joins TRBV7-9 and TRBJ1-2; no clear D. The CDR3 sequence is 13 residues long. CDR1 and CDR2 from the germline V gene are SEHNR and FQNEAQ (reference sequence). Trimming took 0 bases from V and 6 from J, leaving 8 bases between them.

The chain couples TRBV7-4 to TRBJ1-4; D not certain. CDR1 SGHVT and CDR2 SQSDAQ come from the germline V gene. CDR3 length: 13 residues. Between the trimmed V and J ends, which lost 8 bases and 4 bases, there was a span of 11 bases. CDR3 bases: TGTGCCAGCGGGTATGGCGGTAATGAAAAACTGTTTTTT. The encoded protein is CASGYGGNEKLFF.

The chain employs TRBV5-6 and TRBJ2-2; 12 nucleotides match TRBD1. Looked up from germline, CDR1 is SGHDT and CDR2 is YYEEEE. The V gene end was trimmed by 2 bases and the J gene end by 6 bases; junction bases not matched to a gene: 5. The CDR3 runs 16 residues. CDR3 bases: TGTGCCAGCAGCTTTCGGGGACAGGGGGCCCCCGGGGAGCTGTTTTTT. Translated, it gives CASSFRGQGAPGELFF.

The chain couples TRBV28 to TRBJ2-2, with 9 nucleotides matching TRBD1. Germline values: CDR1 MDHEN, CDR2 SYDVKM. Trimming cost V 2 bases and J 1 base; bases outside gene matches: 11. The CDR3 sequence is 19 residues long. The CDR3 DNA reads as TGTGCCAGCAGTTTACCCCGAGATCGGGGACAGGGGAACACCGGGGAGCTGTTTTTT. Residues: CASSLPRDRGQGNTGELFF.

The gene calls are TRBV20-1 and TRBJ1-4; D ambiguous. The CDR3 spans 16 residues. Germline V gives CDR1 DFQATT, CDR2 SNEGSKA (reference sequence). Trimming took off 0 bases at V and 10 bases at J, with 21 bases between the two ends. The DNA for the CDR3 is TGCAGTGCTAGAGAACATGTCGGGAATGAAGGTCCAAAACTGTTTTTT. Translating gives CSAREHVGNEGPKLFF.